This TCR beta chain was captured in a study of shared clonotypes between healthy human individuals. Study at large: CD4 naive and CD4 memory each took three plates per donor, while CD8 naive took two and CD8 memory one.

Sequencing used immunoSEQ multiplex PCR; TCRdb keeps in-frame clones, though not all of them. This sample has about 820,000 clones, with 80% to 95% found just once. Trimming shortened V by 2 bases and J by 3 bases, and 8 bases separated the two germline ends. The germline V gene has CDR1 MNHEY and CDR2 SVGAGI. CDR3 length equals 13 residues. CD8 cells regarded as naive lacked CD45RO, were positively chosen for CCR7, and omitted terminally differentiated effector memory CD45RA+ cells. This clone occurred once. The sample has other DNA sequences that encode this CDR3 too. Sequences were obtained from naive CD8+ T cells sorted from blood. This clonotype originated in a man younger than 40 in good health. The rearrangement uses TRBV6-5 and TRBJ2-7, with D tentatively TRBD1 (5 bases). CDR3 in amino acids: CASSYGANYEQYF. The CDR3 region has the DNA TGTGCCAGCAGTTACGGGGCTAACTACGAGCAGTACTTC.